This TCR beta chain was retrieved from a study of T cells in Graves' hyperthyroidism and ophthalmopathy. This clonotype occurred a few times. RNA transcripts yielded amplified TCR beta CDR3 regions. A set of HTBI primers served as the primers for a first-round RT-PCR of the TCR CDR3. TCRdb independently ran MiXCR on the multiplex PCR reads; one entry per CDR3 protein. The sample shows around 450,000 distinct CDR3 sequences, less than 20% of them seen only once. Germline CDR1 is LNHDA and CDR2 is SQIVND (reference sequence). The CDR3 spans 14 residues. The ends were cut back, 5 bases at V and 4 bases at J, with 12 bases in the middle.

The rearrangement links TRBV19 to TRBJ1-5; D is possibly TRBD1 (6 bases). What was sequenced was blood. The sequence was collected from a woman younger than 35 with Graves' hyperthyroidism. This CDR3 is CASSGRDTNQPQHF. The CDR3 DNA reads TGTGCCAGTAGTGGGCGGGACACTAATCAGCCCCAGCATTTT.